The text below deals with one T cell receptor beta chain. Sequence at one end of the junction differs from germline and may be a read error. With 60 Vbeta and 13 Jbeta primers, the PCR was carried out. Sequencing used immunoSEQ multiplex PCR; TCRdb keeps in-frame clones, though not all of them. Of 85,000 to 100,000 clones in the sample, roughly 82% were seen once. These data come from a study of cytomegalovirus exposure and HLA in healthy donors. Study-level information: Counted in an early data release were 85 million or so unique TCRs from HLA-typed donors.

CDR3 length: 13 amino acids. Looked up from germline, CDR1 is SEHNR and CDR2 is FQNEAQ (reference sequence). The sequencing input was PBMCs. The chain recombines TRBV7-9 with TRBJ2-7; 9 bases are shared with TRBD1. The sequence derives from a human donor in good health. The CDR3 sequence is CSSSLEQGAEQYF. The CDR3 DNA reads TGTTCCAGCAGCCTCGAACAGGGGGCCGAGCAGTACTTC. Full variable domain (remainder filled in from reference TRBV7-9 and TRBJ2-7): DTGVSQNPRHKITKRGQNVTFRCDPISEHNRLYWYRQTLGQGPEFLTYFQNEAQLEKSRLLSDRFSAERPKGSFSTLEIQRTEQGDSAMYLCSSSLEQGAEQYFGPGTRLTVT.